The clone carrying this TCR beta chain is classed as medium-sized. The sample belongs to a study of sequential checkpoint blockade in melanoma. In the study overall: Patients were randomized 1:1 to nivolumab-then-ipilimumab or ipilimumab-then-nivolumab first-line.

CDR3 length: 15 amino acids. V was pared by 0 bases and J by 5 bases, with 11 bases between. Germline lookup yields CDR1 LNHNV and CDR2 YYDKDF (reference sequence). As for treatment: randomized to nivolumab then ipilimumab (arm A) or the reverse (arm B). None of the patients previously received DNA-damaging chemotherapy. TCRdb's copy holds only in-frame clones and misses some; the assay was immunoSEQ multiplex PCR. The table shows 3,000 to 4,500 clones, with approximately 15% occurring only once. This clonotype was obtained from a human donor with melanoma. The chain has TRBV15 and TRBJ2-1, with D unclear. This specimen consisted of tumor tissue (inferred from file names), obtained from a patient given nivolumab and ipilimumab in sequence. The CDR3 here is CATSRDKGLDNEQFF. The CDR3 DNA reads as TGTGCCACCAGCAGAGATAAGGGTTTGGACAATGAGCAGTTCTTC.